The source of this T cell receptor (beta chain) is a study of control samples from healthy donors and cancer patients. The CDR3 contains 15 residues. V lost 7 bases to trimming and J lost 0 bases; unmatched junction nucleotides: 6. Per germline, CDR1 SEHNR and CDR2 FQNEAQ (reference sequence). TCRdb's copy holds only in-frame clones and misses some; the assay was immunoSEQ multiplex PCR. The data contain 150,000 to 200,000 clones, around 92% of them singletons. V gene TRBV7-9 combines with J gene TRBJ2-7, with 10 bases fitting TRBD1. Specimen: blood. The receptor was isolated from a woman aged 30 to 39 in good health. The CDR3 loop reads CASNDRTGGSYEQYF. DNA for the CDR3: TGTGCCAGCAACGACCGGACAGGGGGCTCCTACGAGCAGTACTTC.